A single sample is the source of the 11 T cell receptor beta chains below, sequenced in a study of technical replicates of blood from several donors. Repertoires were generated with immunoSEQ multiplex PCR, while TCRdb's copy carries only in-frame clones and drops some. The sample has about 93,000 clones, about 95% seen once; the top ten hold over 0.2%. Sample: T cells isolated from PBMCs. These receptors originate from a human donor in good health.

This clone was detected once. The rearrangement uses TRBV7-8 and TRBJ2-5, with D possibly matching TRBD1 (6 bases). V was trimmed by 4 bases and J by 2 bases, leaving 11 bases between them. The CDR3 is 14 amino acids. CDR1 and CDR2 from the germline V gene are SGHVS and FQNEAQ. In nucleotides, the CDR3 is TGTGCCAGCAGCTCTCGACAGGATCAAGAGACCCAGTACTTC. Its translation is CASSSRQDQETQYF.

The V and J genes are TRBV5-6 and TRBJ2-2; D possibly corresponds to TRBD1 (6 bases). The CDR3 loop spans 16 amino acids. V lost 0 bases and J lost 4, with 13 bases in between. Looked up from germline, CDR1 is SGHDT and CDR2 is YYEEEE. CDR3 coding DNA: TGTGCCAGCAGCTTGGAGGTCAGGGGTTTCACCGGGGAGCTGTTTTTT. As protein: CASSLEVRGFTGELFF.

The V and J genes are TRBV30 and TRBJ2-1; D perhaps matches TRBD2 (6 bases). The germline V gene has CDR1 GTSNPN and CDR2 SVGIG (reference sequence). Trimming removed 5 bases at V and 5 bases at J, with 13 bases between. The CDR3 totals 13 residues. CDR3 coding DNA: TGTGCCTGGGCCCCCGGGAGCGACAATGAGCAGTTCTTC. Translation gives CAWAPGSDNEQFF.

This rearrangement joins TRBV5-1 to TRBJ1-2; perhaps TRBD1 as D (5 bases). The germline CDR1 and CDR2 sequences are SGHRS and YFSETQ. The V end lost 1 base, the J end lost 3 bases, and 13 bases lay between the germline ends. The CDR3 has 15 amino acids. The CDR3 loop is CASSLFRASDYGYTF. In DNA, the CDR3 is TGCGCCAGCAGCTTGTTCAGGGCTTCGGACTATGGCTACACCTTC.

The chain recombines TRBV30 with TRBJ2-5; D is unresolved. This CDR3 is built from 11 residues. Between the trimmed V and J ends, which lost 4 bases and 9 bases, there was a span of 12 bases. CDR1 is GTSNPN, CDR2 SVGIG, per germline (reference sequence). For the CDR3, the DNA is TGTGCCTGGAAGCCAAGTGAGGCCCAGTACTTC. Residues: CAWKPSEAQYF.

This chain connects TRBV5-1 to TRBJ1-1; D is uncertain. The CDR3 is made up of 14 amino acids. The V gene lost 0 bases and the J gene lost 6 bases, with 12 bases spanning the gap. Germline CDR1 reads SGHRS; CDR2 reads YFSETQ. CDR3 in DNA: TGCGCCAGCAGCTTGGTCGCGGGAGGTCCTGAAGCTTTCTTT. It is translated as CASSLVAGGPEAFF.

The chain combines TRBV30 with TRBJ2-1; 10 bases fit TRBD2. This CDR3 has 15 amino acids. The germline V gene encodes CDR1 GTSNPN and CDR2 SVGIG (reference sequence). The V gene end was trimmed by 1 base and the J gene end by 8 bases; junction bases not matched to a gene: 8. The CDR3 DNA is TGTGCCTGGAGTGGTTTAACTAGCGGGGACGATGAGCAGTTCTTC. Encoded protein: CAWSGLTSGDDEQFF. Variable domain in full (rest from reference TRBV30 and TRBJ2-1): SQTIHQWPATLVQPVGSPLSLECTVEGTSNPNLYWYRQAAGRGLQLLFYSVGIGQISSEVPQNLSASRPQDRQFILSSKKLLLSDSGFYLCAWSGLTSGDDEQFFGPGTRLTVL.

The chain couples TRBV6-4 to TRBJ2-3, with 7 nucleotides matching TRBD2. The CDR3 sequence is 14 residues long. J was trimmed by 3 bases and V by 2 bases; bases with no gene match: 2. Germline CDR1 MRHNA, CDR2 SNTAGT. This CDR3 reads CASSDRGETDTQYF. The CDR3 nucleotides are TGTGCCAGCAGTGACCGGGGGGAAACAGATACGCAGTATTTT.

V and J are TRBV6-4 and TRBJ1-2; D gene ambiguous. CDR1 and CDR2 (germline): MRHNA, SNTAGT. CDR3 length: 13 residues. V was trimmed by 3 bases and J by 2 bases, leaving 7 bases between them. The CDR3 is CASSEGRNYGYTF. CDR3 DNA sequence: TGTGCCAGCAGTGAGGGCCGAAACTATGGCTACACCTTC.

This CDR3 reads CASKDRSYEQYF. The CDR3 nucleotides are TGTGCCAGCAAAGACAGGTCCTACGAGCAGTACTTC. This chain joins TRBV7-9 and TRBJ2-7; D is possibly TRBD1 (6 bases). With 7 bases removed from V and 1 base from J, the gap between germline ends came to 8 bases. CDR3 length: 12 residues. In germline, CDR1 is SEHNR, CDR2 FQNEAQ (reference sequence).

V gene TRBV6-1 combines with J gene TRBJ1-2; TRBD1 matches 8 bases. Trimming took 2 bases from V and 0 from J; bases not matched to a gene: 2. This CDR3 has 15 residues. Germline V gives CDR1 MNHNS, CDR2 SASEGT. CDR3 sequence (DNA): TGTGCCAGCAGTGAATGGACAGGGACTAACTATGGCTACACCTTC. Amino acids: CASSEWTGTNYGYTF.